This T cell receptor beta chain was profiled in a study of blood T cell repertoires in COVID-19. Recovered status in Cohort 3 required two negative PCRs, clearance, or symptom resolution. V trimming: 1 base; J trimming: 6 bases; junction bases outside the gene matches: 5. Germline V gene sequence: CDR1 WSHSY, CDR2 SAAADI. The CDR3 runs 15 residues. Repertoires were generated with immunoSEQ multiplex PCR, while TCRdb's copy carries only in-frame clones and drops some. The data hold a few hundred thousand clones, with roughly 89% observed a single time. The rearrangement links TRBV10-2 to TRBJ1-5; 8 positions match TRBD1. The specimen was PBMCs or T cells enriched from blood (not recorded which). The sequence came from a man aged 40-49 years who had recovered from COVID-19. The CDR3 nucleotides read TGCGCCAGCAGTGAGTACCCCCAGGGGGCTCAGCCCCAGCATTTT. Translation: CASSEYPQGAQPQHF.